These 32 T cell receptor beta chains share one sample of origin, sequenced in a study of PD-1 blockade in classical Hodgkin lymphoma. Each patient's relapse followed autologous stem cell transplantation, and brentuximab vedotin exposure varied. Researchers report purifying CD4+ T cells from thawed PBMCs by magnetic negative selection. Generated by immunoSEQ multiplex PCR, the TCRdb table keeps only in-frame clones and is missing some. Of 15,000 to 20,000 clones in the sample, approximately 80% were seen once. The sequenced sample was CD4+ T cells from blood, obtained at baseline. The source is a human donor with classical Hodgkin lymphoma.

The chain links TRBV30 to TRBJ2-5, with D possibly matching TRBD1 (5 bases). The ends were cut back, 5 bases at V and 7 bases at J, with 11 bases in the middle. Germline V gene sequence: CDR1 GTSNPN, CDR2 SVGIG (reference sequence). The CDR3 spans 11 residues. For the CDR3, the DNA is TGTGCCTGGCAGGGAAGGGGGACCCAGTACTTC. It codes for CAWQGRGTQYF. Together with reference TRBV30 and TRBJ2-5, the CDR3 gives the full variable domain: SQTIHQWPATLVQPVGSPLSLECTVEGTSNPNLYWYRQAAGRGLQLLFYSVGIGQISSEVPQNLSASRPQDRQFILSSKKLLLSDSGFYLCAWQGRGTQYFGPGTRLLVL.

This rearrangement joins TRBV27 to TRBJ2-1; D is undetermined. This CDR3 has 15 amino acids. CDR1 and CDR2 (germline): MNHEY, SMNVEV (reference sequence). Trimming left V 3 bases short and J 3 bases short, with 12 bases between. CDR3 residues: CASSFPGLNYNEQFF. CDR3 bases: TGTGCCAGCAGTTTTCCCGGATTAAACTACAATGAGCAGTTCTTC.

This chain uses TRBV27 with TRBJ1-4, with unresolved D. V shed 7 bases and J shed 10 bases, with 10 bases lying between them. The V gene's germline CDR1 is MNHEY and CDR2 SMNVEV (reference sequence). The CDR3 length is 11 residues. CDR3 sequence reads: CASKYGRKLFF. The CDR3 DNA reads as TGTGCCAGCAAGTATGGGAGAAAACTGTTTTTT.

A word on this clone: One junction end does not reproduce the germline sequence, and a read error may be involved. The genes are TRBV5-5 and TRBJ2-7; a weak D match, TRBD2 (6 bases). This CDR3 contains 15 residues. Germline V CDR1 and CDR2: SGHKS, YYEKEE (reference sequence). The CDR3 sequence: CASSLGLKGIYEQYF. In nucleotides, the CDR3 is TGTGCCAGCAGTTTGGGACTGAAGGGCATCTACGAGCAGTACTTC. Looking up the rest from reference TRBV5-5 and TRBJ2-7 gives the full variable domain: DAGVTQSPTHLIKTRGQQVTLRCSPISGHKSVSWYQQVLGQGPQFIFQYYEKEERGRGNFPDRFSARQFPNYSSELNVNALLLGDSALYLCASSLGLKGIYEQYFGPGTRLTVT.

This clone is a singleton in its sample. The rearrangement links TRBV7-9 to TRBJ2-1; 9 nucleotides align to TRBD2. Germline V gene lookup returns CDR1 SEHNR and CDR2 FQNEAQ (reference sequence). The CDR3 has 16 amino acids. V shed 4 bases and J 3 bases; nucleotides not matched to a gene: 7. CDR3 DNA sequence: TGTGCCAGCAGCTACAGACTAGCGGTCTTCTACAATGAGCAGTTCTTC. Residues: CASSYRLAVFYNEQFF.

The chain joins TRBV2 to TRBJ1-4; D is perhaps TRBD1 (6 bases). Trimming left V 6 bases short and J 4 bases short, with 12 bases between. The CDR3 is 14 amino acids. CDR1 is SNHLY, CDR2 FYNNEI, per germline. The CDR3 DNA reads TGTGCCAGCAGGAAGGGGGGGATTAATGAAAAACTGTTTTTT. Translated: CASRKGGINEKLFF. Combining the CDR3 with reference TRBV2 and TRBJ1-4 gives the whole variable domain EPEVTQTPSHQVTQMGQEVILRCVPISNHLYFYWYRQILGQKVEFLVSFYNNEISEKSEIFDDQFSVERPDGSNFTLKIRSTKLEDSAMYFCASRKGGINEKLFFGSGTQLSVL.

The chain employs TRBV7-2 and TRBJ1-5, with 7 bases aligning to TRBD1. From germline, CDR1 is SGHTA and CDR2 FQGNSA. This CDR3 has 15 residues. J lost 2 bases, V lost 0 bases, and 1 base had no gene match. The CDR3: CASSLAGTGNQPQHF. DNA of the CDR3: TGTGCCAGCAGCTTAGCCGGGACAGGCAATCAGCCCCAGCATTTT.

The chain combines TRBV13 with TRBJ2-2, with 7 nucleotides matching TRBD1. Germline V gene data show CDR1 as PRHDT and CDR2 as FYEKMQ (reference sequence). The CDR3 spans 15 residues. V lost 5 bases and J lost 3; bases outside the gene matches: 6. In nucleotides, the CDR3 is TGTGCCAGCAGCCTAGACAGGGACGACACCGGGGAGCTGTTTTTT. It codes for CASSLDRDDTGELFF.

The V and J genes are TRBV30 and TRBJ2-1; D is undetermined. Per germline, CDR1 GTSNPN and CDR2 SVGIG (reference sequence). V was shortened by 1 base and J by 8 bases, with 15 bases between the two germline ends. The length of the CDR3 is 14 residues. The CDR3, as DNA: TGTGCCTGGAGTGCCGAGGTAGCTCGGTATGAGCAGTTCTTC. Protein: CAWSAEVARYEQFF.

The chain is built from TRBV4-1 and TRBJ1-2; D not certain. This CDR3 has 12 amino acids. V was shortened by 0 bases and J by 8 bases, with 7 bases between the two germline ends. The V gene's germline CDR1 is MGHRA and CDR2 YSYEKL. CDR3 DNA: TGCGCCAGCAGCCAAGACTTACAGGGCTACACCTTC. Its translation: CASSQDLQGYTF.

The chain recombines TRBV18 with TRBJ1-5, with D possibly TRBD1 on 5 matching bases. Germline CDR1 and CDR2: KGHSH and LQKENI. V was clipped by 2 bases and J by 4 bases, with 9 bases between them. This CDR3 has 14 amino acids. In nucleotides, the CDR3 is TGTGCCAGCTCACCAGCGGGGGGGAATCAGCCCCAGCATTTT. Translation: CASSPAGGNQPQHF.

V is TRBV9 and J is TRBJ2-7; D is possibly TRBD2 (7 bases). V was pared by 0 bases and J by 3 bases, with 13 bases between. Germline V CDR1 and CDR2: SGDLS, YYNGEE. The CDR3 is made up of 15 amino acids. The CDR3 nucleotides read TGTGCCAGCAGCGTAGGAGGGGGGGCGATCTACGAGCAGTACTTC. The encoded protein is CASSVGGGAIYEQYF.

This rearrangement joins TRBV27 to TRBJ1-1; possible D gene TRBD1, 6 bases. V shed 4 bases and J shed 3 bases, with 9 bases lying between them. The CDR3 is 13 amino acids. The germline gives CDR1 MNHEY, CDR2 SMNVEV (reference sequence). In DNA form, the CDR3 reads TGTGCCAGCAGTTATGAGGGGGACACTGAAGCTTTCTTT. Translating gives CASSYEGDTEAFF.

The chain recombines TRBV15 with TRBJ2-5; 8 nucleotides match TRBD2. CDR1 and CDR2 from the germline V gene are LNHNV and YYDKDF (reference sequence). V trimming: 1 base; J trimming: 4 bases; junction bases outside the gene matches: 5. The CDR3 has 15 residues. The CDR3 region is CATSRGAGVGETQYF. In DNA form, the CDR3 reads TGTGCCACCAGCAGAGGAGCGGGAGTGGGAGAGACCCAGTACTTC.

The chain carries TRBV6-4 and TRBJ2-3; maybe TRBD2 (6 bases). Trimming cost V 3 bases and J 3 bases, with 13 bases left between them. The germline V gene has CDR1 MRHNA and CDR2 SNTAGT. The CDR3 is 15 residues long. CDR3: CASSEQWGDTDTQYF. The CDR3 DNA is TGTGCCAGCAGTGAGCAGTGGGGGGATACAGATACGCAGTATTTT.

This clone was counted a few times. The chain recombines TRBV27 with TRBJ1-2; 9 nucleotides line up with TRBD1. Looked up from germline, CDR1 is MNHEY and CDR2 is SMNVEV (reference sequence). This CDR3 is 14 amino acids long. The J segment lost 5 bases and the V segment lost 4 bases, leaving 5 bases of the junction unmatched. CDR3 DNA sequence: TGTGCCAGCAGTTCGGGACAGGGACAGTATGGCTACACCTTC. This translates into CASSSGQGQYGYTF.

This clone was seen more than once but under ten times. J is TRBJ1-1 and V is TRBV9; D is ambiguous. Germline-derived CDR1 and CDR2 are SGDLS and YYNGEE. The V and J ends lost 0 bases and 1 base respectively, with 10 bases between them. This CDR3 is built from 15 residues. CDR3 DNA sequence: TGTGCCAGCAGCGTAGAACCGGCTGGGAACACTGAAGCTTTCTTT. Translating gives CASSVEPAGNTEAFF.

The CDR3 is CASRGSGSSYNEQFF. The CDR3 DNA follows: TGTGCCAGCAGGGGGAGCGGGAGCTCCTACAATGAGCAGTTCTTC. The chain is built from TRBV28 and TRBJ2-1; 8 bases line up with TRBD2. Germline loops: CDR1 MDHEN, CDR2 SYDVKM. Trimming at V came to 6 bases and at J to 0 bases, leaving 4 bases not matched to a gene. This CDR3 is built from 15 residues.

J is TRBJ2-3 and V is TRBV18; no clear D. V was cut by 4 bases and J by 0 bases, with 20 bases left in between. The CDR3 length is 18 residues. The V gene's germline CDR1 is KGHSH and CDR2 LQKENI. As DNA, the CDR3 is TGTGCCAGCTCACTCCTATCCGCCTCGGGTTTCAGCACAGATACGCAGTATTTT. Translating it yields CASSLLSASGFSTDTQYF.

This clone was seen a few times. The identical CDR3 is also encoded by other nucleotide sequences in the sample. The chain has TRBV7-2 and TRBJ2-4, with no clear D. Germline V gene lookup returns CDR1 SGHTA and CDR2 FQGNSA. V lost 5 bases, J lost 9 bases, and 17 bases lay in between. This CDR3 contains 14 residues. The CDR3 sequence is CASSLSRPAGIQYF. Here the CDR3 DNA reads TGTGCCAGCAGCCTATCCCGACCGGCTGGCATTCAGTACTTC.

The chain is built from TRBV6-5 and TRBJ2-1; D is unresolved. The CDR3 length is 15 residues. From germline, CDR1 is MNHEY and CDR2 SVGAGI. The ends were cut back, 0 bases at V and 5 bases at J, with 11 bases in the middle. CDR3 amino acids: CASSYSTEPHNEQFF. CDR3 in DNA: TGTGCCAGCAGTTACTCGACGGAGCCCCACAATGAGCAGTTCTTC.

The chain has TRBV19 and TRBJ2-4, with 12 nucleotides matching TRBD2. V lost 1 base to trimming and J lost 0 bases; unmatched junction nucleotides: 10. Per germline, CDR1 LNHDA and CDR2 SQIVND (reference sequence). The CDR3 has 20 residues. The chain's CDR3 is CASSIAPLAGGPLAKNIQYF. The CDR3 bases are TGTGCCAGTAGTATAGCCCCTCTAGCGGGAGGGCCTCTAGCCAAAAACATTCAGTACTTC.

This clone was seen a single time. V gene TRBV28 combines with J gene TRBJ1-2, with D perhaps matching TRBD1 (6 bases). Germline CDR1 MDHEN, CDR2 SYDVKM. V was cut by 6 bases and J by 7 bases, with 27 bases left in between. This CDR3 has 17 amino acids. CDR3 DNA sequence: TGTGCCAGCAGCTCCCCTGGGTGGCTGGGGGCGCCAGGTGGCTACACCTTC. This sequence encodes CASSSPGWLGAPGGYTF.

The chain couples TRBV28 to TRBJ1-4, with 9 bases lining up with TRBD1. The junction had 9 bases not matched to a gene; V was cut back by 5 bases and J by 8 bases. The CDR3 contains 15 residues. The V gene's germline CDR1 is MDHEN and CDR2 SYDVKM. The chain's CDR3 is CASSPPQDRGEKLFF. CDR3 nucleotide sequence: TGTGCCAGCAGTCCCCCCCAGGACAGGGGCGAAAAACTGTTTTTT. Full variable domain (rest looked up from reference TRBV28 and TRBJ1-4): DVKVTQSSRYLVKRTGEKVFLECVQDMDHENMFWYRQDPGLGLRLIYFSYDVKMKEKGDIPEGYSVSREKKERFSLILESASTNQTSMYLCASSPPQDRGEKLFFGSGTQLSVL.

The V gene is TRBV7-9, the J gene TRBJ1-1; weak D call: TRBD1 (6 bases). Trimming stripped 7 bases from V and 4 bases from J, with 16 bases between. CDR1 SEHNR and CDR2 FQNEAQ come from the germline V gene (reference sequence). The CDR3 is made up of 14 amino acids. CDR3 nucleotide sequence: TGTGCCAGCACCCCAAGGCGGGGGGCCACTGAAGCTTTCTTT. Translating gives CASTPRRGATEAFF.

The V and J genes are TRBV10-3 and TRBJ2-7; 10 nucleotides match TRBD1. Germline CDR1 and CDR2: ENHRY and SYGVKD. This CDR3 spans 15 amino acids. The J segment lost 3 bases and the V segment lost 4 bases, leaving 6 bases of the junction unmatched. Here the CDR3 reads CAISVWDRGHYEQYF. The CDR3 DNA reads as TGTGCCATCAGTGTTTGGGACAGGGGCCACTACGAGCAGTACTTC.

CDR3 DNA: TGCGCCAGCAGTCGAAATCGGGACACAGGGGCGGGGGGAAGGCAGCCCCAGCATTTT. Protein sequence: CASSRNRDTGAGGRQPQHF. This chain joins TRBV23-1 and TRBJ1-5, with 7 bases that match TRBD1. TRBV23-1 is filed as an ORF, its function uncertain. V lost 4 bases to trimming and J lost 7 bases; unmatched junction nucleotides: 22. This CDR3 region has 19 residues.

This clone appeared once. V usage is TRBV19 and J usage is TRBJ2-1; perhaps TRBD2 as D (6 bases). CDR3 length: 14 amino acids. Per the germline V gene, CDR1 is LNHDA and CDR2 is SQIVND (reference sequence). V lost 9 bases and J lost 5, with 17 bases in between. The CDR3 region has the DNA TGTGCCAGCTCTAGGGAACTAGCCGACAATGAGCAGTTCTTC. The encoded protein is CASSRELADNEQFF.

The CDR3 nucleotides are TGTGCCTGTGGGGCAGCTTACGAGCAGTACTTC. Encoded protein: CACGAAYEQYF. The chain combines TRBV30 with TRBJ2-7; tentative D call: TRBD1 (5 bases). Trimming removed 6 bases from V and 4 bases from J, with 10 bases in between. CDR1 GTSNPN and CDR2 SVGIG come from the germline V gene (reference sequence). The CDR3 is made up of 11 amino acids.

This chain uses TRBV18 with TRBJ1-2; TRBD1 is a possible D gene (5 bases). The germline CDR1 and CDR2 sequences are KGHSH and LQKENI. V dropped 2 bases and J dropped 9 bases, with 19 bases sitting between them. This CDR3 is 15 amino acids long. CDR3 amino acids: CASSPWGESYVSYTF. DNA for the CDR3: TGTGCCAGCTCACCATGGGGGGAAAGCTATGTGAGCTACACCTTC. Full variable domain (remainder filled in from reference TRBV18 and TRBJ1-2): NAGVMQNPRHLVRRRGQEARLRCSPMKGHSHVYWYRQLPEEGLKFMVYLQKENIIDESGMPKERFSAEFPKEGPSILRIQQVVRGDSAAYFCASSPWGESYVSYTFGSGTRLTVV.

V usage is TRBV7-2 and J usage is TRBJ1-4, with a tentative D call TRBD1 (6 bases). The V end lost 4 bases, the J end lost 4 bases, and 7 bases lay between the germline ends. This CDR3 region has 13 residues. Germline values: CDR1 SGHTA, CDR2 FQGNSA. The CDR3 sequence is CASSWTVNEKLFF. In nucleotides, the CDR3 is TGTGCCAGCAGCTGGACAGTTAATGAAAAACTGTTTTTT. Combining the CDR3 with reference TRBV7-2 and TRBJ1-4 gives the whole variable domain GAGVSQSPSNKVTEKGKDVELRCDPISGHTALYWYRQSLGQGLEFLIYFQGNSAPDKSGLPSDRFSAERTGGSVSTLTIQRTQQEDSAVYLCASSWTVNEKLFFGSGTQLSVL.

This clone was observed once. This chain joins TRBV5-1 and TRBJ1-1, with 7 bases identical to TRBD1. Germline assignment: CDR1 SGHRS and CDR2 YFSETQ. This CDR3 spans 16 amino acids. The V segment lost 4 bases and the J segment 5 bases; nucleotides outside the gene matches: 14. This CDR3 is CASSGSGQSLGTEAFF. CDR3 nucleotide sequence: TGCGCCAGCAGCGGGTCGGGACAGTCTCTGGGAACTGAAGCTTTCTTT.